This T cell receptor beta chain was sequenced during a study of PD-1 blockade in classical Hodgkin lymphoma. Study-level information: A 3 mg/kg intravenous dose of nivolumab was received by patients every 2 weeks. Study-wide results and caveats: Prior to therapy, complete responders displayed diversity much like that of newly diagnosed patients.

There was relapse after autologous stem cell transplantation in every patient, and there was variation in brentuximab vedotin exposure. TCRdb keeps only in-frame clones here, not all; method: immunoSEQ multiplex PCR. The sample consists of 75,000 to 100,000 clones, 80% to 90% of them appearing once. V lost 6 bases to trimming and J lost 3 bases; unmatched junction nucleotides: 11. Germline CDR1 is MDHEN and CDR2 is SYDVKM. This CDR3 contains 16 residues. A word on this clone: Antigen specificity is unknown.

This sequence originates from a human donor with classical Hodgkin lymphoma. Sequencing used peripheral blood mononuclear cells (PBMCs), obtained before the second cycle of nivolumab. This chain links TRBV28 with TRBJ2-7; 10 bases fit TRBD1. The CDR3 DNA reads TGTGCCAGCAGCCGCCTACTGGGACAGGGGAACTACGAGCAGTACTTC. Protein product: CASSRLLGQGNYEQYF.